These T cell receptor beta chains were read from a single sample in a study of T cell responses to AZD1222 COVID-19 vaccine. Produced via immunoSEQ multiplex PCR; TCRdb's table is partial and in-frame only. The repertoire holds just over 80,000 clones, with just under 90% as singletons. The sample was peripheral blood, taken on day 0 of AZD1222 vaccination. These receptors all come from an adult in good health. Both conserved end residues are part of each CDR3. A D gene is named only where the DNA matches it firmly. Some rows mark clone size as missing; the rest say once, few, many or name a class of expanded clone.

>TRBV5-4|16|few|TRBJ2-1|TRBD2
TGTGCCAGCAGCCCGGGACTAGCGGGGGGGCTCACTGAGCAGTTCTTC
CASSPGLAGGLTEQFF
>TRBV18|13|few|TRBJ1-2|-
TGTGCCAGCGCCCCCGGGAATGACTATGGCTACACCTTC
CASAPGNDYGYTF
>TRBV18|15|-|TRBJ1-4|TRBD1
TGTGCCAGCTCATCGAAACAGGGGGCAGGTGAAAAACTGTTTTTT
CASSSKQGAGEKLFF
>TRBV30|13|-|TRBJ1-5|-
TGTGCCTGGAGACGGACAGCCGATAAGCCCCAGCATTTT
CAWRRTADKPQHF
>TRBV7-2|15|-|TRBJ1-5|-
TGTGCCAGCAGCTTATATGGCCAGGACAATCAGCCCCAGCATTTT
CASSLYGQDNQPQHF
>TRBV30|14|-|TRBJ1-5|TRBD1
TGTGCCTGGAGTAAAAACAGGGGGCTCCAGCCCCAGCATTTT
CAWSKNRGLQPQHF
>TRBV7-9|15|-|TRBJ1-2|-
TGTGCCAGCAGCTTCCTCAGGTCCCATAACTATGGCTACACCTTC
CASSFLRSHNYGYTF
>TRBV4-1|15|-|TRBJ1-2|-
TGCGCCAGCAGCCACCCCTGGGGTAATAACTATGGCTACACCTTC
CASSHPWGNNYGYTF
>TRBV11-2|14|-|TRBJ2-7|-
TGTGCCAGCAGCTTGGGGGCCGTCCCCTACGAGCAGTACTTC
CASSLGAVPYEQYF
>TRBV9|12|-|TRBJ1-1|-
TGTGCCAGCAGCGATGGTGGAACTGAAGCTTTCTTT
CASSDGGTEAFF
>TRBV2|17|-|TRBJ2-2|-
TGTGCCAGCAGTGAAGCGGAATCTGGATCGTCGGCCGGGGAGCTGTTTTTT
CASSEAESGSSAGELFF
>TRBV19|13|-|TRBJ1-5|-
TGTGCCAGTAGTACCCGAATTGACATGCCCCAGCATTTT
CASSTRIDMPQHF
>TRBV30|13|-|TRBJ1-1|-
TGTGCCTGGAGTACAGTTTTGAACACTGAAGCTTTCTTT
CAWSTVLNTEAFF
>TRBV7-9|14|-|TRBJ1-4|TRBD1
TGTGCCAGCAGCGACCGGGACAGGGATGAAAAACTGTTTTTT
CASSDRDRDEKLFF
>TRBV10-3|14|-|TRBJ1-5|-
TGTGCCATCAGTGAGACGGGGAGCAATCAGCCCCAGCATTTT
CAISETGSNQPQHF
>TRBV9|14|-|TRBJ2-7|TRBD1
TGTGCCAGCAGCCGGACAGGGGGTTTATACGAGCAGTACTTC
CASSRTGGLYEQYF
>TRBV11-2|17|-|TRBJ2-3|TRBD2
TGTGCCAGCAGCTCCCATGCTAGCGGGGGGGTAACAGATACGCAGTATTTT
CASSSHASGGVTDTQYF
>TRBV18|13|-|TRBJ1-1|-
TGTGCCAGCTCACCAAGGACGGGGACTGAAGCTTTCTTT
CASSPRTGTEAFF
>TRBV28|14|-|TRBJ1-5|-
TGTGCCAGCAGTCGCGTACAGAGGGGTCAGCCCCAGCATTTT
CASSRVQRGQPQHF
>TRBV27|14|-|TRBJ1-3|-
TGTGCCAGCAGTTTAGGAGTGACTGGAAACACCATATATTTT
CASSLGVTGNTIYF
>TRBV5-1|15|-|TRBJ1-2|TRBD1
TGCGCCAGCAGCTCCGACAGGGTAGGTATGAATGGCTACACCTTC
CASSSDRVGMNGYTF
>TRBV30|13|-|TRBJ1-2|-
TGTGCCTGGAGCAATGGGGCCCACTATGGCTACACCTTC
CAWSNGAHYGYTF
>TRBV28|14|-|TRBJ2-5|-
TGTGCCAGCGGCTCCCATTCAGAACGAGAGACCCAGTACTTC
CASGSHSERETQYF
>TRBV4-2|20|-|TRBJ2-5|TRBD2
TGTGCCAGCAGCCTCACGTCAGGCCGCGGGACTAGCGGGGGGCCAGAGACCCAGTACTTC
CASSLTSGRGTSGGPETQYF
>TRBV9|15|-|TRBJ1-4|TRBD1
TGTGCCAGCAGCTCTCAAAGGACAGGGGGGGAAAAACTGTTTTTT
CASSSQRTGGEKLFF
>TRBV5-4|17|-|TRBJ1-1|-
TGTGCCAGCAGCTTGGGTCTCGGGCCCCCTATGAACACTGAAGCTTTCTTT
CASSLGLGPPMNTEAFF
>TRBV5-4|14|-|TRBJ1-2|-
TGTGCCAGCAGTGAGGGGGTCTCCATCTATGGCTACACCTTC
CASSEGVSIYGYTF
>TRBV4-1|16|-|TRBJ1-6|-
TGCGCCAGCAGCCGGGACACGAGCTCCTATAATTCACCCCTCCACTTT
CASSRDTSSYNSPLHF
>TRBV5-1|14|-|TRBJ2-7|TRBD1
TGCGCCAGCAGAGGGGGACAGGGTATCTCCGAGCAGTACTTC
CASRGGQGISEQYF
>TRBV3-1/TRBV3-2|13|-|TRBJ2-5|-
TGTGCCAGCAGCCAGCCGAAGATAGGGACCCAGTACTTC
CASSQPKIGTQYF
>TRBV7-9|19|once|TRBJ2-3|TRBD2
TGTGCCAGCAGCTCTTCCCTCTTCCGACTAGCGGGGAGCACAGATACGCAGTATTTT
CASSSSLFRLAGSTDTQYF
>TRBV11-2|15|-|TRBJ2-3|-
TGTGCCAGCAGCTCAGAGGGGGGGCACACAGATACGCAGTATTTT
CASSSEGGHTDTQYF